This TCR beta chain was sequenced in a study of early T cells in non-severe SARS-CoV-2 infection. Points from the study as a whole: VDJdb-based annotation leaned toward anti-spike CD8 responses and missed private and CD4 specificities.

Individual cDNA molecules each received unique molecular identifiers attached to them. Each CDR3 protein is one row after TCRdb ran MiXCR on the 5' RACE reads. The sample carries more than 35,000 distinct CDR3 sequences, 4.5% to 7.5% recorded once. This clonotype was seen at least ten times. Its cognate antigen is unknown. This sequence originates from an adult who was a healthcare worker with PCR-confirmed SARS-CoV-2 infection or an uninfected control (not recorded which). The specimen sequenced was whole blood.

The CDR3 protein is CSRAMGGQETQYF. The DNA for the CDR3 is TGCAGTAGGGCTATGGGGGGACAAGAGACCCAGTACTTC. The chain employs TRBV20-1 and TRBJ2-5, with D maybe TRBD2 (6 bases). V was clipped by 8 bases and J by 2 bases, with 15 bases between them. Germline CDR1 reads DFQATT; CDR2 reads SNEGSKA (reference sequence). The CDR3 consists of 13 residues.